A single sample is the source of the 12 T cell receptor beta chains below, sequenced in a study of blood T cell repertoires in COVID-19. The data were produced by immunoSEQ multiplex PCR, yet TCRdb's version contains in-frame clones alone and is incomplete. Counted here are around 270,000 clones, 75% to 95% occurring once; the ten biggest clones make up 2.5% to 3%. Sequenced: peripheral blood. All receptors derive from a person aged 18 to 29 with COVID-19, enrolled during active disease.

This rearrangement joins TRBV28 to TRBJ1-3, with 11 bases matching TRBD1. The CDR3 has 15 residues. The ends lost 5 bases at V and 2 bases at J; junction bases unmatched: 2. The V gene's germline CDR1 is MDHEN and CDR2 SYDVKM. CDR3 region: CASSGQGAAGNTIYF. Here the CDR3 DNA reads TGTGCCAGCAGTGGACAGGGGGCGGCTGGAAACACCATATATTTT.

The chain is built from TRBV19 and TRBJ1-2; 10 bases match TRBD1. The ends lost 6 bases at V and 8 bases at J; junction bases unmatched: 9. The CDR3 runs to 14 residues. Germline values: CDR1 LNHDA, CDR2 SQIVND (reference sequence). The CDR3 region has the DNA TGTGCCAGTAGAAAATCCGGGACAGGGGACGGCTACACCTTC. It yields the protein CASRKSGTGDGYTF.

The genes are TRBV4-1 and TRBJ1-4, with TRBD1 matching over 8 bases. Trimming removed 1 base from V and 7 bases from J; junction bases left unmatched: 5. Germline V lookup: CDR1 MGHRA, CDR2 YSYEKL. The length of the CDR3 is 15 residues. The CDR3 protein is CASSQGQGAGEKLFF. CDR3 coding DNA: TGCGCCAGCAGCCAAGGGCAGGGGGCTGGTGAAAAACTGTTTTTT.

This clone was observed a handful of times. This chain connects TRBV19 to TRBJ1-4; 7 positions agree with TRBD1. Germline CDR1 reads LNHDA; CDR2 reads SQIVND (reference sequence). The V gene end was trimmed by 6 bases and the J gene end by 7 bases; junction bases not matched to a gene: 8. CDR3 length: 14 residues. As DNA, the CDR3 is TGTGCCAGTAGCATGGGACAGTTAAGTGAAAAACTGTTTTTT. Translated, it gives CASSMGQLSEKLFF. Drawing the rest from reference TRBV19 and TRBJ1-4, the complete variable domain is DGGITQSPKYLFRKEGQNVTLSCEQNLNHDAMYWYRQDPGQGLRLIYYSQIVNDFQKGDIAEGYSVSREKKESFPLTVTSAQKNPTAFYLCASSMGQLSEKLFFGSGTQLSVL.

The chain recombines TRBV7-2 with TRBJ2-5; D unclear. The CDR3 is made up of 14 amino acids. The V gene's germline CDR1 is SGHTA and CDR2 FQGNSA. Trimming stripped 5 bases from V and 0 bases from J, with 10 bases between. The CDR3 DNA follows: TGTGCCAGCAGCAACAAATATAACCAAGAGACCCAGTACTTC. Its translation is CASSNKYNQETQYF.

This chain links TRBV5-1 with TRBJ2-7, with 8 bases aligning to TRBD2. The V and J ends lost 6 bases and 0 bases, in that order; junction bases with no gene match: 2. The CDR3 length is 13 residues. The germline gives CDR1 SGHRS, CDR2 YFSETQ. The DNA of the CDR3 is TGCGCCAGCATGGGGACTAGCTCCTACGAGCAGTACTTC. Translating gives CASMGTSSYEQYF.

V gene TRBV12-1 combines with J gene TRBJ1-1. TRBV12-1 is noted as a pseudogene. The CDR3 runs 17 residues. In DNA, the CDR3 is TGTGCCAGCAGCCTTAGACCCGGGGGACTTCGGAACACTGAAGCTTTCTTT. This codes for CASSLRPGGLRNTEAFF.

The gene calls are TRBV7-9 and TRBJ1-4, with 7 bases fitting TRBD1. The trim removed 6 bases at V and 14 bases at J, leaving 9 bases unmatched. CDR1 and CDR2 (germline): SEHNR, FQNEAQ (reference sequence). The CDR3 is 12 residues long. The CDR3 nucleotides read TGTGCCAGCAGGGAAAGGGACAGCGTCCTGTTTTTT. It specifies CASRERDSVLFF.

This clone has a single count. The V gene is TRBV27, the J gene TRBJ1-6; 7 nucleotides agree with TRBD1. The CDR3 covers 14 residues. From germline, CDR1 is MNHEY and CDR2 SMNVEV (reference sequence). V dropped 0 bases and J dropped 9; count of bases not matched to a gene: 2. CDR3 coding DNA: TGTGCCAGCAGTTTATCCCGGACAGGTTCACCCCTCCACTTT. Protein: CASSLSRTGSPLHF.

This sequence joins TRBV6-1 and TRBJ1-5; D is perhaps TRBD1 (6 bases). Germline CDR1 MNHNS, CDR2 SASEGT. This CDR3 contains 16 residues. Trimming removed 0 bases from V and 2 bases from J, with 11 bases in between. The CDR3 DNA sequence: TGTGCCAGCAGTGAAGCGCTTTCAGGGGGCAATCAGCCCCAGCATTTT. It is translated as CASSEALSGGNQPQHF.

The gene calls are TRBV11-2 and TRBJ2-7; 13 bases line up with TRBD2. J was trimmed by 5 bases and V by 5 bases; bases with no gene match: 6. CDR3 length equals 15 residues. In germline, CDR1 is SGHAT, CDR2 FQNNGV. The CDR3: CASSPRTSGSHEQYF. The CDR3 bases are TGTGCCAGCAGCCCCAGGACTAGCGGGAGCCACGAGCAGTACTTC.

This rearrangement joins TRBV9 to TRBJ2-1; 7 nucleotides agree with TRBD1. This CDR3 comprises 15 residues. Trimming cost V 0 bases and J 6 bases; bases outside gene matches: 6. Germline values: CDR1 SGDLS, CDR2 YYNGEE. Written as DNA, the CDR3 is TGTGCCAGCAGCGTAGGACAGGGTTCCGGCAATGAGCAGTTCTTC. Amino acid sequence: CASSVGQGSGNEQFF.